This paragraph reports one T cell receptor beta chain. Time point defined: pre-sensitization, week 0. Stated treatment: therapeutic diphenylcyclopropenone sensitization with weekly scalp DPC. This specimen belongs to a study of human T cells and chemical hapten exposure. This CDR3 has 13 amino acids. CDR1 is LNHDA and CDR2 is SQIVND in the germline V gene (reference sequence). The V gene lost 7 bases and the J gene lost 4 bases, with 13 bases spanning the gap. MiXCR, run by TCRdb on the RACE reads, gives a single entry per CDR3 protein. The table has 85,000 to 130,000 distinct CDR3 sequences, less than 15% seen once.

This sample comprised whole blood, obtained in connection with sensitization to the hapten diphenylcyclopropenone (DPC). This chain uses TRBV19 with TRBJ1-1, with D unclear. The TCR was taken from a woman in her fifties or sixties with alopecia areata. Some clones in this sample may be carry-over from other donors' samples. CDR3 amino acids: CASTYQAVTEAFF. In DNA, the CDR3 is TGTGCCAGTACATACCAAGCAGTCACTGAAGCTTTCTTT.